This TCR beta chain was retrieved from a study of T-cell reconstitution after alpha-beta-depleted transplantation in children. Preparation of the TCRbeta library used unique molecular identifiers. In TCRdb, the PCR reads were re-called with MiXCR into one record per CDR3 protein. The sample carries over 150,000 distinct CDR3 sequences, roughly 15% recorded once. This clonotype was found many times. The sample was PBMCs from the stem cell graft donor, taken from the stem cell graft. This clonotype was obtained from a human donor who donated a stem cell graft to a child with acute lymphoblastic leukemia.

As DNA, the CDR3 is TGCAGTGCTAGCATGTGGCGGCGCTACGAGCAGTACTTC. The encoded protein is CSASMWRRYEQYF. This chain joins TRBV20-1 and TRBJ2-7, with D hard to call. This CDR3 is built from 13 residues. Germline loops: CDR1 DFQATT, CDR2 SNEGSKA (reference sequence). V dropped 3 bases and J dropped 3 bases, with 12 bases sitting between them.